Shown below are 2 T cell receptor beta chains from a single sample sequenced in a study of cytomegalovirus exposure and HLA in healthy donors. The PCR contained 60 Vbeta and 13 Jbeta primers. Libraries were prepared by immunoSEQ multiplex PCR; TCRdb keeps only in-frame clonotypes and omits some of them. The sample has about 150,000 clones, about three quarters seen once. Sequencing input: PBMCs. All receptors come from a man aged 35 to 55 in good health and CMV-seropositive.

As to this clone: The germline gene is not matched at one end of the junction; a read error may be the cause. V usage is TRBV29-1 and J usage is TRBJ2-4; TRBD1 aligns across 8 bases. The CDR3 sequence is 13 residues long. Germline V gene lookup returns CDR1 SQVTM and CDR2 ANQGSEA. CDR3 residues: CSVEGTGKNSQYF. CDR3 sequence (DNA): TGCAGCGTTGAAGGGACAGGGAAAAACAGTCAGTACTTC.

CDR3 amino acids: CASSLASGQQEIDAFF. The CDR3 DNA sequence: TGTGCCAGCAGCTTAGCTTCGGGACAGCAAGAGATTGACGCTTTCTTT. The V and J genes are TRBV7-9 and TRBJ1-1, with 7 bases that match TRBD1. J was trimmed by 11 bases and V by 0 bases; bases with no gene match: 15. The CDR3 spans 16 residues. CDR1 is SEHNR and CDR2 is FQNEAQ in the germline V gene (reference sequence).